These 23 T cell receptor beta chains share one sample of origin, sequenced in a study of cytomegalovirus exposure and HLA in healthy donors. The PCR had 60 Vbeta and 13 Jbeta primers. Using immunoSEQ multiplex PCR, the repertoire was profiled, and TCRdb retains in-frame clones only, with some absent. Among 140,000 or so clones, around two thirds were seen once, and the ten largest hold more than 3.5%. Sequences were obtained from PBMCs. These receptors originate from a man between 18 and 35 years old in good health and CMV-seropositive.

This clone has only a few counts. The V gene is TRBV28, the J gene TRBJ2-1, with TRBD2 matching over 7 bases. Per germline, CDR1 MDHEN and CDR2 SYDVKM. The CDR3 loop spans 13 amino acids. V gave up 2 bases and J gave up 10 bases; unmatched junction bases: 5. The CDR3: CASSLREVKEQFF. CDR3 in DNA: TGTGCCAGCAGTTTACGGGAGGTGAAAGAGCAGTTCTTC.

The chain is built from TRBV28 and TRBJ1-5; 9 nucleotides align to TRBD1. Germline trimming cut 5 bases from V and 6 bases from J; bases unmatched to any gene: 8. The CDR3 totals 15 residues. The germline CDR1 and CDR2 sequences are MDHEN and SYDVKM. The CDR3 coding sequence is TGTGCCAGCAGTCGCATACAGGGGGCTCGTCAGCCCCAGCATTTT. It translates to CASSRIQGARQPQHF.

This chain uses TRBV4-3 with TRBJ2-2; the D is unclear. Germline V gene data show CDR1 as LGHNA and CDR2 as YSLEER. This CDR3 is 14 amino acids long. The V end lost 0 bases, the J end lost 4 bases, and 6 bases lay between the germline ends. The CDR3 spells CASSQDPGTGELFF. CDR3 DNA: TGCGCCAGCAGCCAAGATCCAGGCACCGGGGAGCTGTTTTTT.

This chain uses TRBV28 with TRBJ2-5, with D possibly being TRBD2 (5 bases). Germline V gives CDR1 MDHEN, CDR2 SYDVKM. The V end lost 3 bases, the J end lost 3 bases, and 11 bases lay between the germline ends. CDR3 length equals 14 residues. This CDR3 is CASSFRSREETQYF. The CDR3 DNA is TGTGCCAGCAGTTTCCGTTCGAGGGAAGAGACCCAGTACTTC.

A remark on this clone: Other DNA sequences in the same sample also yield this CDR3. The chain is built from TRBV6-5 and TRBJ1-2; no reliable D call. The germline V gene has CDR1 MNHEY and CDR2 SVGAGI. V was shortened by 6 bases and J by 0 bases, with 5 bases between the two germline ends. The CDR3 has 12 amino acids. The CDR3 bases are TGTGCCAGCAGCCTAACTAACTATGGCTACACCTTC. Translated, it gives CASSLTNYGYTF.

This clone was detected once. The rearrangement uses TRBV5-1 and TRBJ1-2; 7 positions match TRBD1. The CDR3 runs 13 residues. V shed 5 bases and J 4 bases; nucleotides not matched to a gene: 5. Germline CDR1 SGHRS, CDR2 YFSETQ. CDR3 sequence (DNA): TGCGCCAGCAGGGGAGACAGGGTCTATGGCTACACCTTC. Translation: CASRGDRVYGYTF. The full variable domain, in which reference TRBV5-1 and TRBJ1-2 provide the parts outside the CDR3, is KAGVTQTPRYLIKTRGQQVTLSCSPISGHRSVSWYQQTPGQGLQFLFEYFSETQRNKGNFPGRFSGRQFSNSRSEMNVSTLELGDSALYLCASRGDRVYGYTFGSGTRLTVV.

The chain combines TRBV6-6 with TRBJ2-6; TRBD1 is a possible D gene (6 bases). The V gene's germline CDR1 is MNHNY and CDR2 SVGAGI (reference sequence). The CDR3 contains 16 residues. Trimming shortened V by 2 bases and J by 4 bases, and 12 bases separated the two germline ends. The CDR3 DNA is TGTGCCAGCAGTTACGTTGGGGGCCCAGGGGCCAACGTCCTGACTTTC. As protein: CASSYVGGPGANVLTF.

This chain connects TRBV6-6 to TRBJ1-2, with D possibly matching TRBD1 (5 bases). The CDR3 contains 15 residues. Germline V gene sequence: CDR1 MNHNY, CDR2 SVGAGI (reference sequence). The V and J ends lost 2 bases and 8 bases respectively, with 18 bases between them. CDR3 sequence: CASSYRGEAGRGYTF. CDR3 DNA sequence: TGTGCCAGCAGTTACAGGGGTGAGGCAGGCCGAGGCTACACCTTC.

CDR3 coding DNA: TGTGCCAGCAGTTTCTCCGGGACAGGGGTAACTGGGGCCAACGTCCTGACTTTC. Translation: CASSFSGTGVTGANVLTF. V is TRBV28 and J is TRBJ2-6; 10 bases map to TRBD1. From germline, CDR1 is MDHEN and CDR2 SYDVKM. Unmatched junction bases numbered 7, after V lost 3 bases and J lost 2 bases. The CDR3 has 18 amino acids.

The chain combines TRBV18 with TRBJ2-7, with TRBD2 matching 9 bases. This CDR3 has 14 amino acids. The germline V gene has CDR1 KGHSH and CDR2 LQKENI. Trimming took 5 bases from V and 3 from J; bases not matched to a gene: 5. The CDR3 loop is CASSVAGENYEQYF. In DNA, the CDR3 is TGTGCCAGCTCAGTAGCGGGGGAAAACTACGAGCAGTACTTC. The full variable domain, its missing parts supplied by reference TRBV18 and TRBJ2-7, is NAGVMQNPRHLVRRRGQEARLRCSPMKGHSHVYWYRQLPEEGLKFMVYLQKENIIDESGMPKERFSAEFPKEGPSILRIQQVVRGDSAAYFCASSVAGENYEQYFGPGTRLTVT.

This rearrangement joins TRBV11-1 to TRBJ2-7, with 11 bases lining up with TRBD1. The CDR3 sequence is 14 residues long. Germline trimming cut 5 bases from V and 6 bases from J; bases unmatched to any gene: 6. Germline V gene data show CDR1 as SGHAT and CDR2 as FQDESV (reference sequence). The CDR3 reads CASSPGQGVAEQYF. The CDR3, as DNA: TGTGCCAGCAGCCCGGGACAGGGGGTGGCCGAGCAGTACTTC.

This clone has a single count. The CDR3 coding sequence is TGTGCCAGCAGCGATAGCGGCAGACCCTACGAGCAGTACTTC. It codes for CASSDSGRPYEQYF. The chain recombines TRBV7-9 with TRBJ2-7; TRBD2 might be the D (6 bases). CDR1 is SEHNR and CDR2 is FQNEAQ in the germline V gene (reference sequence). This CDR3 comprises 14 residues. The ends were cut back, 5 bases at V and 2 bases at J, with 13 bases in the middle.

The chain employs TRBV4-1 and TRBJ2-2; D is unresolved. Per the germline V gene, CDR1 is MGHRA and CDR2 is YSYEKL. The CDR3 has 12 amino acids. Trimming removed 3 bases at V and 6 bases at J, with 5 bases between. CDR3 nucleotide sequence: TGCGCCAGCAGCCAGACACCCGGGGAGCTGTTTTTT. Protein product: CASSQTPGELFF.

V is TRBV5-1 and J is TRBJ1-1, with D perhaps TRBD1 (5 bases). CDR1 and CDR2 (germline): SGHRS, YFSETQ. Trimming removed 3 bases from V and 2 bases from J, with 11 bases in between. The CDR3 totals 14 residues. CDR3 nucleotides: TGCGCCAGCAGCTACCTAGGGGTAAACACTGAAGCTTTCTTT. Amino acid sequence: CASSYLGVNTEAFF.

This rearrangement joins TRBV10-2 to TRBJ2-2; D might be TRBD1 (6 bases). V was shortened by 5 bases and J by 10 bases, with 20 bases between the two germline ends. This CDR3 spans 15 amino acids. CDR1 is WSHSY, CDR2 SAAADI, per germline. CDR3: CASSIPGTRVEELFF. The DNA for the CDR3 is TGCGCCAGCAGTATCCCCGGGACACGGGTTGAGGAGCTGTTTTTT.

In this sample, this clone turned up a few times. The chain combines TRBV19 with TRBJ1-1, with D perhaps TRBD1 (5 bases). The CDR3 length is 16 residues. Germline V gene sequence: CDR1 LNHDA, CDR2 SQIVND (reference sequence). Between the trimmed V and J ends, which lost 7 bases and 0 bases, there was a span of 18 bases. CDR3 bases: TGTGCCAGTACCCCCGGGCCAGGGCCCATGAACACTGAAGCTTTCTTT. Residues: CASTPGPGPMNTEAFF.

The gene calls are TRBV27 and TRBJ1-4; TRBD1 might be the D (6 bases). This CDR3 has 15 amino acids. The V end lost 2 bases, the J end lost 2 bases, and 9 bases lay between the germline ends. The germline CDR1 and CDR2 sequences are MNHEY and SMNVEV (reference sequence). CDR3 residues: CASSLVQGTNEKLFF. As DNA, the CDR3 is TGTGCCAGCAGTTTAGTTCAGGGGACTAATGAAAAACTGTTTTTT.

This clone was seen a handful of times. The V and J genes are TRBV27 and TRBJ2-3; D might be TRBD2 (6 bases). Germline V gene lookup returns CDR1 MNHEY and CDR2 SMNVEV (reference sequence). The CDR3 loop spans 13 amino acids. Trimming left V 6 bases short and J 5 bases short, with 12 bases between. The CDR3 region is CASSLRRGDTQYF. DNA for the CDR3: TGTGCCAGCAGCTTAAGGAGGGGAGATACGCAGTATTTT.

This clone was picked up a small number of times. The chain employs TRBV29-1 and TRBJ2-7; 8 bases are shared with TRBD1. The CDR3 spans 14 residues. Germline CDR1 SQVTM, CDR2 ANQGSEA. Trimming cost V 6 bases and J 2 bases; bases outside gene matches: 9. CDR3 coding DNA: TGCAGCGTAGAGGAACGGGACAGGCCCTACGAGCAGTACTTC. It encodes CSVEERDRPYEQYF.

This chain uses TRBV5-6 with TRBJ2-6, with D possibly matching TRBD2 (6 bases). V was trimmed by 6 bases and J by 4 bases, leaving 17 bases between them. Germline loops: CDR1 SGHDT, CDR2 YYEEEE. This CDR3 region has 16 residues. The CDR3 DNA reads TGTGCCAGCATCGCAGCCGGGAGCCCCGGGGCCAACGTCCTGACTTTC. It codes for CASIAAGSPGANVLTF.

The chain uses TRBV6-5 and TRBJ2-5; maybe TRBD1 (5 bases). CDR3 length: 14 amino acids. Germline V gene lookup returns CDR1 MNHEY and CDR2 SVGAGI. The V and J ends lost 0 bases and 2 bases respectively, with 7 bases between them. The CDR3 sequence: CASSYSGAQETQYF. The CDR3 DNA follows: TGTGCCAGCAGTTACTCTGGGGCACAAGAGACCCAGTACTTC.

The rearrangement links TRBV30 to TRBJ2-2, with D tentatively TRBD1 (6 bases). Germline loops: CDR1 GTSNPN, CDR2 SVGIG (reference sequence). V shed 2 bases and J shed 4 bases, with 11 bases lying between them. This CDR3 spans 14 amino acids. Here the CDR3 reads CAWSQGLGTGELFF. DNA of the CDR3: TGTGCCTGGAGTCAGGGGTTGGGCACCGGGGAGCTGTTTTTT.

This chain joins TRBV4-1 and TRBJ2-7; 8 bases map to TRBD1. V shed 5 bases, J shed 3 bases, and the junction held 9 bases outside the gene matches. CDR1 is MGHRA, CDR2 YSYEKL, per germline. The CDR3 runs 15 residues. CDR3 amino acids: CASSIGQGGLYEQYF. The CDR3 DNA reads TGCGCCAGCAGCATCGGACAGGGAGGACTCTACGAGCAGTACTTC.